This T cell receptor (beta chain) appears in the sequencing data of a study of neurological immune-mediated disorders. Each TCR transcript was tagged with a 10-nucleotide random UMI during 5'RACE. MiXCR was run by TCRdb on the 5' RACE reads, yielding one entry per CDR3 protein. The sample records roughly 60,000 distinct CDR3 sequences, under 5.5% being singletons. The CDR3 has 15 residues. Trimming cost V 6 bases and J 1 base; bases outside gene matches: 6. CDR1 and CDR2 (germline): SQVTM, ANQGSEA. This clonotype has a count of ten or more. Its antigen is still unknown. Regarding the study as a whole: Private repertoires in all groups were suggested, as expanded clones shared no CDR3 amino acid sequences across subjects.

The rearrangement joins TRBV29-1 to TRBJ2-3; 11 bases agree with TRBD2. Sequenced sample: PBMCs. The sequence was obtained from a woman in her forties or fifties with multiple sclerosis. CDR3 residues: CSVLRLAGRTDTQYF. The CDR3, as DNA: TGCAGCGTCCTACGACTAGCGGGGCGCACAGATACGCAGTATTTT.